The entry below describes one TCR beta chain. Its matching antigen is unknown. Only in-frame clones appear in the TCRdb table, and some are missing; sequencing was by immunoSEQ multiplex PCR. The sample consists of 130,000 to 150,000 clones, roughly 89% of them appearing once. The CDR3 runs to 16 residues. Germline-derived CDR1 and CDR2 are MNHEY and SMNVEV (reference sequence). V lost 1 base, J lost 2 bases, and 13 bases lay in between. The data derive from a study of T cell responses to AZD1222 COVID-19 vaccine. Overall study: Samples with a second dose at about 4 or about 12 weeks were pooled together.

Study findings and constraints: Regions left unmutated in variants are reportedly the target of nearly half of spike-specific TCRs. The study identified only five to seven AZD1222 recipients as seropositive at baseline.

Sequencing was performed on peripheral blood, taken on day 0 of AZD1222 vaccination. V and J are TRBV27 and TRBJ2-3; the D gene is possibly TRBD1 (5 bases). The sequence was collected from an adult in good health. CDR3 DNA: TGTGCCAGCAGTTTATTAAGGGGTAGAGACACAGATACGCAGTATTTT. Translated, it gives CASSLLRGRDTDTQYF.